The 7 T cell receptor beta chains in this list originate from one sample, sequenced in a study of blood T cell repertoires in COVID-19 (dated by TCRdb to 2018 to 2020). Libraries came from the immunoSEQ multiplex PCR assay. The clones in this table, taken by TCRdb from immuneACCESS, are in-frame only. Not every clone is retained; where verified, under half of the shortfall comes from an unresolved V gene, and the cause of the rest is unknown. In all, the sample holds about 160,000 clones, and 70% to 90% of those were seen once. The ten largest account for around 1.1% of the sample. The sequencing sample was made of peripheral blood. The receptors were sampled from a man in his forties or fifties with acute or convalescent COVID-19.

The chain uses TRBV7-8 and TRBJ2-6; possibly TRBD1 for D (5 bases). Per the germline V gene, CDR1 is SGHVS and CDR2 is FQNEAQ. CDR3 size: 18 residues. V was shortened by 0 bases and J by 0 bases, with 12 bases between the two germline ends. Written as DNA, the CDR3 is TGTGCCAGCAGCTTAGCGCAGGGTCGTATCTCTGGGGCCAACGTCCTGACTTTC. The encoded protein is CASSLAQGRISGANVLTF. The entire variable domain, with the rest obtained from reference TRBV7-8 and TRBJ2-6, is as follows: GAGVSQSPRYKVAKRGQDVALRCDPISGHVSLFWYQQALGQGPEFLTYFQNEAQLDKSGLPSDRFFAERPEGSVSTLKIQRTQQEDSAVYLCASSLAQGRISGANVLTFGAGSRLTVL.

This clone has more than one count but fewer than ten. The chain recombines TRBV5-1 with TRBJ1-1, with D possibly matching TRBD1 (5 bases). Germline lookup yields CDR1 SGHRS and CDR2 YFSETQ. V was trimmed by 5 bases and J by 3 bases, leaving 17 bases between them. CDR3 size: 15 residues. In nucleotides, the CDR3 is TGCGCCAGCAGTTTCTCAAGATGGGGGGACACTGAAGCTTTCTTT. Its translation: CASSFSRWGDTEAFF. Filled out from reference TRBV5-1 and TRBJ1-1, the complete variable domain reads KAGVTQTPRYLIKTRGQQVTLSCSPISGHRSVSWYQQTPGQGLQFLFEYFSETQRNKGNFPGRFSGRQFSNSRSEMNVSTLELGDSALYLCASSFSRWGDTEAFFGQGTRLTVV.

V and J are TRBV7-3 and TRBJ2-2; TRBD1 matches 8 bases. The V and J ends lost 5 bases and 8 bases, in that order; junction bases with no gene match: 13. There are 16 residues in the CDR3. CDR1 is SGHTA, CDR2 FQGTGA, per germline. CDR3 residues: CASSRQGRKGQGELFF. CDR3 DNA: TGTGCCAGCAGCCGACAGGGGAGGAAGGGTCAGGGGGAGCTGTTTTTT.

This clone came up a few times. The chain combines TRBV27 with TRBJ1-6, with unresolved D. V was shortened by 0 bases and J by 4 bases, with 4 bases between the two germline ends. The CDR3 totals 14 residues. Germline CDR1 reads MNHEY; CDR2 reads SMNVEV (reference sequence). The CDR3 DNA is TGTGCCAGCAGTTTATCGTATTATAATTCACCCCTCCACTTT. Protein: CASSLSYYNSPLHF.

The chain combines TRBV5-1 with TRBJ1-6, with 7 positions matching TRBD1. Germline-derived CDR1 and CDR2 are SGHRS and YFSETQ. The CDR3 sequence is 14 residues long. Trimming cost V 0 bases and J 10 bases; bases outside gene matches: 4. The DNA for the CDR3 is TGCGCCAGCAGCTTGGAGGGGGCTCAATCACCCCTCCACTTT. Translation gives CASSLEGAQSPLHF.

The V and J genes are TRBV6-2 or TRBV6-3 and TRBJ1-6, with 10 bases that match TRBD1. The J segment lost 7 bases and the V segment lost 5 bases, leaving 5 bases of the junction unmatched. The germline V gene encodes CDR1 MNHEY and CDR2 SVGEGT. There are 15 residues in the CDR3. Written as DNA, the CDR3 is TGTGCCAGCAGTCGACCGGGACAGGGGAATTCACCCCTCCACTTT. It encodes CASSRPGQGNSPLHF.

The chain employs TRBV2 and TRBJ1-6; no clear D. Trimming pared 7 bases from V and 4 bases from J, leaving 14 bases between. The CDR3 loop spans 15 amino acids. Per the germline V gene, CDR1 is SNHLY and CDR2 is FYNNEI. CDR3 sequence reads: CASTEGHVYNSPLHF. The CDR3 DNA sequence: TGTGCCAGCACGGAGGGCCACGTTTATAATTCACCCCTCCACTTT.